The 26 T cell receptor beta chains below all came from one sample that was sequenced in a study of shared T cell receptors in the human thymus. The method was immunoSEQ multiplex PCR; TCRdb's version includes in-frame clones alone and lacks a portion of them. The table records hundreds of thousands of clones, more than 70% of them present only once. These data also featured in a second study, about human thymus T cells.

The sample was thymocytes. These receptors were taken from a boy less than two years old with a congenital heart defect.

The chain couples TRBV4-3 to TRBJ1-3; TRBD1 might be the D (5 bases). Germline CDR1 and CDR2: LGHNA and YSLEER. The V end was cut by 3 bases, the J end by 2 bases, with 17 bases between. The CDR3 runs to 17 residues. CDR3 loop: CASSHGKGLQAGNTIYF. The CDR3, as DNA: TGCGCCAGCAGCCATGGAAAGGGGCTTCAAGCTGGAAACACCATATATTTT.

The chain's CDR3 is CASSPRRLADQETQYF. In DNA, the CDR3 is TGTGCCAGCAGTCCCCGGAGACTAGCGGATCAAGAGACCCAGTACTTC. V gene TRBV27 combines with J gene TRBJ2-5; 9 bases align to TRBD2. CDR1 is MNHEY and CDR2 is SMNVEV in the germline V gene (reference sequence). The CDR3 has 16 amino acids. V was clipped by 5 bases and J by 2 bases; unmatched bases: 9.

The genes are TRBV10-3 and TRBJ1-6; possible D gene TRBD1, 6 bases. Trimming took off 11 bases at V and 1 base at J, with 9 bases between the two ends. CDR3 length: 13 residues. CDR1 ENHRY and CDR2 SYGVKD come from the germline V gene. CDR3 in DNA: TGTGCCGCACAGGGTTCCTATAATTCACCCCTCCACTTT. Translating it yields CAAQGSYNSPLHF.

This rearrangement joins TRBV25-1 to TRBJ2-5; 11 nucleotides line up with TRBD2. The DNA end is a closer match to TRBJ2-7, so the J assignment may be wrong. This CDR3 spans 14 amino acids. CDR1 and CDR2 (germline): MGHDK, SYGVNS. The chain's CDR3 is CASSTSGGSDEQYF. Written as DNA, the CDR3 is TGTGCCAGCAGCACTAGCGGGGGTTCCGACGAGCAGTACTTC.

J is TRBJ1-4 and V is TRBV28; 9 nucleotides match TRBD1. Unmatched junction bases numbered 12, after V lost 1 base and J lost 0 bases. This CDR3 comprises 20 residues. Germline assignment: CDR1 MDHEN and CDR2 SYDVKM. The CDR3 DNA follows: TGTGCCAGCAGTTTATTGAGGACAGGGGACCTGGCTGCAACTAATGAAAAACTGTTTTTT. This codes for CASSLLRTGDLAATNEKLFF.

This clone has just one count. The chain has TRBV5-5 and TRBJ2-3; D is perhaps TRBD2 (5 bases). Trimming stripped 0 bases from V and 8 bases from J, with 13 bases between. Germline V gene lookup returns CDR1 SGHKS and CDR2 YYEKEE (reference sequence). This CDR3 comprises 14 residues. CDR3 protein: CASSLVGPRVTQYF. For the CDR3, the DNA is TGTGCCAGCAGCTTGGTCGGGCCGAGGGTTACGCAGTATTTT.

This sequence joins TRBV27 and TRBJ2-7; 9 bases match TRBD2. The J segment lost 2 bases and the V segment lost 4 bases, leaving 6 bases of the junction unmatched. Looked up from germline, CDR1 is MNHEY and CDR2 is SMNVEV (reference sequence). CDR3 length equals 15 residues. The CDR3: CASSSPQREAYEQYF. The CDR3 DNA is TGTGCCAGCAGTTCCCCGCAGCGGGAGGCCTACGAGCAGTACTTC.

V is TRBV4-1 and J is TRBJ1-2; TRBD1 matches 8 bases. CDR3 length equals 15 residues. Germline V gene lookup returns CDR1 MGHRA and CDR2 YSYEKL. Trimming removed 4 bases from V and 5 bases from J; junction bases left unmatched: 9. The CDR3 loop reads CASSRRPGTGYGYTF. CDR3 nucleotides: TGCGCCAGCAGCCGACGGCCCGGGACAGGATATGGCTACACCTTC.

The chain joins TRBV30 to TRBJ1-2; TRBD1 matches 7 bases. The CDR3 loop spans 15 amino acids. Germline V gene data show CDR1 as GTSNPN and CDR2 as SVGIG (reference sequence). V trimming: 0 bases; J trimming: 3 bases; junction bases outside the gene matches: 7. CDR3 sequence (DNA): TGTGCCTGGAGTGTCCCCGACAGGGTTTACTATGGCTACACCTTC. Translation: CAWSVPDRVYYGYTF.

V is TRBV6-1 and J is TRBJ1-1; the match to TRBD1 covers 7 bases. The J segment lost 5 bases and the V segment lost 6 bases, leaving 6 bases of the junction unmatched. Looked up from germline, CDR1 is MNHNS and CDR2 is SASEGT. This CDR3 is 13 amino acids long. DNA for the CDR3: TGTGCCAGCAGCCCTAGACAGGGAACTGAAGCTTTCTTT. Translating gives CASSPRQGTEAFF.

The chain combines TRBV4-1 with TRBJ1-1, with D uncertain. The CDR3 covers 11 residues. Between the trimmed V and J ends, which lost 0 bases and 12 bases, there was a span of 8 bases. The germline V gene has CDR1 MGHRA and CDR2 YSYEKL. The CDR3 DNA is TGCGCCAGCAGCCAAGATGGGGAGACTTTCTTT. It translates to CASSQDGETFF.

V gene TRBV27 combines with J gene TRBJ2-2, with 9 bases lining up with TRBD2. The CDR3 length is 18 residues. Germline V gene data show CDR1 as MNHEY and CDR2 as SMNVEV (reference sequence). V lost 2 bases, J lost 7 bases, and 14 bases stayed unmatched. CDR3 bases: TGTGCCAGCAGTTTAGAGCCTAGCGGGAATCGTGGGGGCGGGGAGCTGTTTTTT. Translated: CASSLEPSGNRGGGELFF.

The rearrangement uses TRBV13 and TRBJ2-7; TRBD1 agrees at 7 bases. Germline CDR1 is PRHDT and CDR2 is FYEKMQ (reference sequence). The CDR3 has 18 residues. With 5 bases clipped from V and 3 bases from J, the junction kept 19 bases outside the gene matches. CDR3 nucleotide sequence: TGTGCCAGCAGCCCGTCGACAGGGAACCCCACCACTAACTACGAGCAGTACTTC. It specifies CASSPSTGNPTTNYEQYF.

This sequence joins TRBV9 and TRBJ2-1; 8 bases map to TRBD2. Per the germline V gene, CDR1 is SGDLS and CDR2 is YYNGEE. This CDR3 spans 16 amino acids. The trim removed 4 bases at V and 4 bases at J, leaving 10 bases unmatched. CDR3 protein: CASSTGVAGLYNEQFF. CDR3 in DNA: TGTGCCAGCAGCACCGGGGTAGCGGGATTGTACAATGAGCAGTTCTTC.

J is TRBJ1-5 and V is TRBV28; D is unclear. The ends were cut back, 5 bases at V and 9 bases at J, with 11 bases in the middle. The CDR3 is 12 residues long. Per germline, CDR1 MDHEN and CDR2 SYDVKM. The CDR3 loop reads CASSPLHRPQHF. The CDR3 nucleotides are TGTGCCAGCAGTCCACTCCATCGGCCCCAGCATTTT.

DNA for the CDR3: TGTGCCAGCAGCTTAGGTCAGCGGTGCTCTGGGGCCAACGTCCTGACTTTC. It codes for CASSLGQRCSGANVLTF. The genes are TRBV7-9 and TRBJ2-6; weak D call: TRBD2 (5 bases). Germline CDR1 SEHNR, CDR2 FQNEAQ (reference sequence). CDR3 length: 17 residues. Trimming took off 1 base at V and 0 bases at J, with 10 bases between the two ends.

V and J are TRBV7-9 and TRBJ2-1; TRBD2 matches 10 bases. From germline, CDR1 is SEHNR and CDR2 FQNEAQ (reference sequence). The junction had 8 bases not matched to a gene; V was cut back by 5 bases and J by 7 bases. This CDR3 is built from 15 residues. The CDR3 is CASSRTSGLGNEQFF. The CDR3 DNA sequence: TGTGCCAGCAGCAGGACTAGCGGCTTGGGGAATGAGCAGTTCTTC.

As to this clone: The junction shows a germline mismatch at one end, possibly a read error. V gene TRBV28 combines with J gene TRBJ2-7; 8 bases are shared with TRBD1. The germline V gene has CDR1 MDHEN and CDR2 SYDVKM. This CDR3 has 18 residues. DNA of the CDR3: TGTGCCAGCAGTTTAAGGGGCAGGGGGCGATTCCGCTCCTCCGAGCAGTACTTC. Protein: CASSLRGRGRFRSSEQYF.

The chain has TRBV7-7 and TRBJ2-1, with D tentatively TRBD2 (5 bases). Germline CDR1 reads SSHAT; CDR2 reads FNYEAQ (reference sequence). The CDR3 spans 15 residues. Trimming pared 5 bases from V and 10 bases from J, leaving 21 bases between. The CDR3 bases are TGTGCCAGCAGCCAATCTAGCATGGATGGTGGGGAGCAGTTCTTC. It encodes CASSQSSMDGGEQFF.

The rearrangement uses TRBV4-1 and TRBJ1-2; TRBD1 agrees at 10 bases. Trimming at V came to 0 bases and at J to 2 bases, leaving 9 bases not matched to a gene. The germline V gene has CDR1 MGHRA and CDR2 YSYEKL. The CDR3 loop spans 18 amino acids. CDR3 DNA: TGCGCCAGCAGCCAAGAAGGGGTACCGGGACAGGGGAACTATGGCTACACCTTC. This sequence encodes CASSQEGVPGQGNYGYTF.

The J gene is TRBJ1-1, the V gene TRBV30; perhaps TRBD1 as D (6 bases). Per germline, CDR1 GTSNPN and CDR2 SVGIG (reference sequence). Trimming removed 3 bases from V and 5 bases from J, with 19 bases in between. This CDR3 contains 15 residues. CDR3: CAWSRETGLKTEAFF. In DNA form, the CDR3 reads TGTGCCTGGAGCAGGGAAACAGGGCTTAAGACTGAAGCTTTCTTT.

Here the CDR3 reads CASSQTSGRGYNEQFF. DNA for the CDR3: TGTGCCAGCAGCCAAACTAGCGGGAGAGGGTACAATGAGCAGTTCTTC. The gene calls are TRBV4-2 and TRBJ2-1, with 11 positions matching TRBD2. Trimming took 2 bases from V and 4 from J; bases not matched to a gene: 4. The CDR3 sequence is 16 residues long. Germline CDR1 is LGHNA and CDR2 is YNFKEQ.

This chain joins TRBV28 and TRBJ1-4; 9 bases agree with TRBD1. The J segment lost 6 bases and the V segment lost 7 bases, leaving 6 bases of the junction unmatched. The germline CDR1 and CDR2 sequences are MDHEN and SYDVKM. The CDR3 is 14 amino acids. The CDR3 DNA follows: TGTGCCAGCACCCCGACAGGGGGAGATGAAAAACTGTTTTTT. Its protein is CASTPTGGDEKLFF.

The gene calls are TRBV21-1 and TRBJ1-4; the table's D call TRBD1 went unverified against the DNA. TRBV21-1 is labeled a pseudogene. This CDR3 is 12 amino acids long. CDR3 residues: CASSRDRGKLFF. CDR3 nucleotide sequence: TGTGCCAGCAGCAGAGACAGGGGGAAACTGTTTTTT.

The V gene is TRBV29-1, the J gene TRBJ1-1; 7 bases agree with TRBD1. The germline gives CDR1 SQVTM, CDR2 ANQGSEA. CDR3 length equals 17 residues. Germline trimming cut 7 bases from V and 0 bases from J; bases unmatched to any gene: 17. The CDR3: CSARDRGLPTMNTEAFF. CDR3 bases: TGCAGCGCCCGGGACAGAGGACTCCCGACCATGAACACTGAAGCTTTCTTT.

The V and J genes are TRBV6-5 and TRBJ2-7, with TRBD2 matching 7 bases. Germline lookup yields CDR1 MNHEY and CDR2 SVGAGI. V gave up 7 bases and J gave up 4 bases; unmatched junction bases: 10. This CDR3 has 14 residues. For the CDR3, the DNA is TGTGCCAGCAATCGGAAGGCGGGGGTTTACGAGCAGTACTTC. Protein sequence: CASNRKAGVYEQYF.